The rows below give T cell receptor beta chains drawn from one sample of a study of control samples from healthy donors and cancer patients. Profiled with immunoSEQ multiplex PCR; TCRdb holds only in-frame clones, not every one. Among around 130,000 clones listed, roughly 86% were seen once. Sequenced sample: PBMCs. The receptors originated from a man aged 50 to 60 with head and neck cancer. Each CDR3 is given with its conserved first and last residue. D genes are given only for firm matches. Rows give clone size only sometimes, using once, few, many, or a class for an expanded clone.

D: .
size: few
J: TRBJ2-7
V: TRBV19
DNA: TGTGCCAGTAGTGACTTCTACGAGCAGTACTTC
CDR3: CASSDFYEQYF

D: TRBD1
size: .
J: TRBJ2-7
V: TRBV27
DNA: TGTGCCAGCAGTTTAGAAACGGGCAGGGGACAGGGCGGTCGCGAGCAGTACTTC
CDR3: CASSLETGRGQGGREQYF

D: .
size: .
J: TRBJ1-2
V: TRBV12-3/TRBV12-4
DNA: TGTGCCAGCAGTTTTCCGGGCAACTATGGCTACACCTTC
CDR3: CASSFPGNYGYTF

D: TRBD1
size: .
J: TRBJ1-5
V: TRBV6-6
DNA: TGTGCCAGCAGTTACTCGACCACAGGGGGGTACCAGCCCCAGCATTTT
CDR3: CASSYSTTGGYQPQHF

D: .
size: .
J: TRBJ2-7
V: TRBV5-6
DNA: TGTGCCAGCAGCTTTCAAGGTGCTTACGAGCAGTACTTC
CDR3: CASSFQGAYEQYF

D: .
size: .
J: TRBJ1-3
V: TRBV6-5
DNA: TGTGCCAGCCTAACAGGGAGAAGTGGAAACACCATATATTTT
CDR3: CASLTGRSGNTIYF

D: .
size: .
J: TRBJ1-2
V: TRBV5-1
DNA: TGCGCCAGCAGTTCGGGGCAGGGGCCCTATGGCTACACCTTC
CDR3: CASSSGQGPYGYTF

D: TRBD1
size: .
J: TRBJ1-5
V: TRBV16
DNA: TGTGCCAGCAGCCTCTTGGACAGGGAGGCGCAGCCCCAGCATTTT
CDR3: CASSLLDREAQPQHF

D: .
size: .
J: TRBJ1-1
V: TRBV7-2
DNA: TGTGCCAGCAGCTTATGGCAGCACACTGAAGCTTTCTTT
CDR3: CASSLWQHTEAFF

D: TRBD2
size: .
J: TRBJ2-2
V: TRBV5-1
DNA: TGCGCCAGCAGCTTGGTAGCGGGAGACACCGGGGAGCTGTTTTTT
CDR3: CASSLVAGDTGELFF

D: .
size: .
J: TRBJ1-5
V: TRBV7-8
DNA: TGTGCCAGCAGCGAAAACCCGAGTCAGCCCCAGCATTTT
CDR3: CASSENPSQPQHF

D: .
size: .
J: TRBJ1-2
V: TRBV7-9
DNA: TGTGCCAGCAGCCGGACTGAAATGCACTATGGCTACACCTTC
CDR3: CASSRTEMHYGYTF

D: TRBD2
size: .
J: TRBJ2-2
V: TRBV5-1
DNA: TGCGCCAGCAGCCCCGGACGGGGGGAATTATGGACCGGGGAGCTGTTTTTT
CDR3: CASSPGRGELWTGELFF

D: .
size: .
J: TRBJ1-4
V: TRBV7-2
DNA: TGTGCCAGCAGCTTAAGTGGAATTAATGAAAAACTGTTTTTT
CDR3: CASSLSGINEKLFF

D: TRBD1
size: .
J: TRBJ2-7
V: TRBV3-1/TRBV3-2
DNA: TGTGCCAGCAGCCACCCGACAGGGGCTTCCTACGAGCAGTACTTC
CDR3: CASSHPTGASYEQYF

D: .
size: .
J: TRBJ2-3
V: TRBV6-4
DNA: TGTGCCAGCAGTGAAGACTCCACAGATACGCAGTATTTT
CDR3: CASSEDSTDTQYF

D: .
size: .
J: TRBJ2-1
V: TRBV29-1
DNA: TGCAGCGTCGGCGACAGGAGCAATGAGCAGTTCTTC
CDR3: CSVGDRSNEQFF

D: .
size: .
J: TRBJ1-4
V: TRBV7-9
DNA: TGTGCCAGCAGCTTTCCGCGAGGGGAGGGTAATGAAAAACTGTTTTTT
CDR3: CASSFPRGEGNEKLFF

D: .
size: .
J: TRBJ1-1
V: TRBV7-9
DNA: TGTGCCAGCAGCTTAGTAAATCAGCCTCGGGCTTTCTTT
CDR3: CASSLVNQPRAFF

D: .
size: .
J: TRBJ2-3
V: TRBV10-1
DNA: TGCGCCAGCAGCCCGGGGTACAGCGCGGATACGCAGTATTTT
CDR3: CASSPGYSADTQYF

D: .
size: .
J: TRBJ2-1
V: TRBV27
DNA: TGTGCCAGTCGGAGCAGGTTCTATGAGCAGTTCTTC
CDR3: CASRSRFYEQFF

D: TRBD2
size: few
J: TRBJ2-1
V: TRBV10-3
DNA: TGTGCCATCAGTGAGGTAGCGGGAGTAGGGGCCTACAATGAGCAGTTCTTC
CDR3: CAISEVAGVGAYNEQFF

D: .
size: once
J: TRBJ1-1
V: TRBV4-1
DNA: TGCGCCAGCAGCGATCGCCTGGAAGCTTTCTTT
CDR3: CASSDRLEAFF

D: .
size: once
J: TRBJ2-7
V: TRBV6-2/TRBV6-3
DNA: TGTGCCAGCAGTTACTCGATACGGCGGCCGTCCTACGAGCAGTACTTC
CDR3: CASSYSIRRPSYEQYF

D: TRBD2
size: .
J: TRBJ2-3
V: TRBV15
DNA: TGTGCCACCAGCAGGTCGGGACTAGCGGGAGGGCGGACAGATACGCAGTATTTT
CDR3: CATSRSGLAGGRTDTQYF

D: .
size: .
J: TRBJ2-7
V: TRBV19
DNA: TGTGCCAGTAGGGATCGTGCTAGCTCCATTTACGAGCAGTACTTC
CDR3: CASRDRASSIYEQYF

D: .
size: .
J: TRBJ2-7
V: TRBV6-6
DNA: TGTGCCAGCAGTCCGCCTATACCATTCACCAGCCTACGCCCCTACGAGCAGTACTTC
CDR3: CASSPPIPFTSLRPYEQYF

D: .
size: few
J: TRBJ2-6
V: TRBV27
DNA: TGTGCCATTGCGCCAGGGAACTCTGGGGCCAACGTCCTGACTTTC
CDR3: CAIAPGNSGANVLTF

D: .
size: few
J: TRBJ1-5
V: TRBV18
DNA: TGTGCCAGCTCACCGGGTAACAATCAGCCCCAGCATTTT
CDR3: CASSPGNNQPQHF

D: TRBD2
size: few
J: TRBJ2-1
V: TRBV20-1
DNA: TGCAGTGCTAGGTCGGGCGGGAGGGTATTCTTC
CDR3: CSARSGGRVFF

D: .
size: .
J: TRBJ2-4
V: TRBV19
DNA: TGTGCCAGTAGTATCAAAGGGGACATTCAGTACTTC
CDR3: CASSIKGDIQYF

D: .
size: few
J: TRBJ1-6
V: TRBV6-6
DNA: TGTGCCAGCAGTTATAGACAGGTTTATTCACCCCTCCACTTT
CDR3: CASSYRQVYSPLHF

D: .
size: once
J: TRBJ1-4
V: TRBV6-1
DNA: TGTGCCAGCAGTGAGGGGTTTGAAAAACTGTTTTTT
CDR3: CASSEGFEKLFF

D: .
size: .
J: TRBJ1-1
V: TRBV9
DNA: TGTGCCAGCAGCGTAGAATACAAGAACACTGAAGCTTTCTTC
CDR3: CASSVEYKNTEAFF

D: .
size: .
J: TRBJ2-5
V: TRBV10-3
DNA: TGTGCCATCGGCGTCGGGCAGACGGACCAAGAGACCCAGTACTTC
CDR3: CAIGVGQTDQETQYF

D: TRBD2
size: .
J: TRBJ2-1
V: TRBV10-3
DNA: TGTGCCATCAGTGAACGGGGAGGGAGTGAGCAGTTCTTC
CDR3: CAISERGGSEQFF

D: .
size: .
J: TRBJ2-7
V: TRBV6-2/TRBV6-3
DNA: TGTGCCAGCAGTTTCGACAGTGCCTACGTAGACTTC
CDR3: CASSFDSAYVDF

D: .
size: .
J: TRBJ1-4
V: TRBV19
DNA: TGTGCCAGTAGTACCAGGTTTAGTAATGAAAAACTGTTTTTT
CDR3: CASSTRFSNEKLFF

D: .
size: .
J: TRBJ1-2
V: TRBV19
DNA: TGTGCCAGTAGTCCGGCGACAGTCTATGGCTACACCTTC
CDR3: CASSPATVYGYTF

D: TRBD1
size: .
J: TRBJ1-2
V: TRBV7-2
DNA: TGTGCCAGCAGCCTGGGGACAGCTATAAACTATGGCTACACCTTC
CDR3: CASSLGTAINYGYTF

D: TRBD1
size: .
J: TRBJ1-2
V: TRBV7-9
DNA: TGTGCCAGCAGCTTGGAAAGACAGGGCCTTTATGGCTACACCTTC
CDR3: CASSLERQGLYGYTF

D: TRBD1
size: .
J: TRBJ2-1
V: TRBV9
DNA: TGTGCCAGCAGCGGGAGACAGGGGTTCAGTGAGCAGTTCTTC
CDR3: CASSGRQGFSEQFF

D: .
size: once
J: TRBJ1-4
V: TRBV9
DNA: TGTGCCAGCAGCGTAGGGGGGAGTACTAATGAAAAACTGTTTTTT
CDR3: CASSVGGSTNEKLFF

D: .
size: .
J: TRBJ2-2
V: TRBV27
DNA: TGTGCCAGCAAAGGGGTTGAGGAGCTGTTTTTT
CDR3: CASKGVEELFF

D: .
size: once
J: TRBJ2-1
V: TRBV19
DNA: TGTGCCAGTAGTTTCGGGCCTGATGAGCAGTTCTTC
CDR3: CASSFGPDEQFF

D: .
size: .
J: TRBJ2-1
V: TRBV29-1
DNA: TGCAGCTCCGGGTGGGAGTCGGGCTGGGATGAGCAGTTCTTC
CDR3: CSSGWESGWDEQFF

D: .
size: .
J: TRBJ1-5
V: TRBV27
DNA: TGTGCCAGCAGTTTCCAGGGCCCAAATCAGCCCCAGCATTTT
CDR3: CASSFQGPNQPQHF

D: TRBD1
size: .
J: TRBJ2-1
V: TRBV5-4
DNA: TGTGCCAGCAGCCCTACCCTACCGGGACAGGGGAACAATGAGCAGTTCTTC
CDR3: CASSPTLPGQGNNEQFF

D: .
size: .
J: TRBJ2-5
V: TRBV7-9
DNA: TGTGCCAGCAGCCCTCGTGGCCCAGAGACCCAGTACTTC
CDR3: CASSPRGPETQYF

D: TRBD2
size: .
J: TRBJ2-1
V: TRBV27
DNA: TGTGCCAGCAGTTCGGTAGCGGGAGCCTTAAGCAATGAGCAGTTCTTC
CDR3: CASSSVAGALSNEQFF

D: .
size: few
J: TRBJ1-1
V: TRBV9
DNA: TGTGCCAGCAGCGTAGGACGACTGACTGTGCCTAGAGATGAAGCTTTCTTT
CDR3: CASSVGRLTVPRDEAFF

D: .
size: .
J: TRBJ2-5
V: TRBV10-2
DNA: TGCGCCAGCAGTGAGTCGGGACTCCTCGGAGAGACCCAGTACTTC
CDR3: CASSESGLLGETQYF

D: .
size: .
J: TRBJ2-1
V: TRBV29-1
DNA: TGCAGCGTTGATGTGACGCAGTCCTACAATGAGCAGTTCTTC
CDR3: CSVDVTQSYNEQFF

D: TRBD2
size: .
J: TRBJ2-5
V: TRBV7-2
DNA: TGTGCCAGCAGTCGACGAGCGGGAGGTGTAGAGACCCAGTACTTC
CDR3: CASSRRAGGVETQYF

D: .
size: .
J: TRBJ2-5
V: TRBV29-1
DNA: TGCAGCGTTGAAGATCCCAGGGAGTTAAACGGGCTGGGGACCCAGTACTTC
CDR3: CSVEDPRELNGLGTQYF

D: .
size: .
J: TRBJ1-1
V: TRBV27
DNA: TGTGCCAGCTCTGCAGGGACTATGAACACTGAAGCTTTCTTT
CDR3: CASSAGTMNTEAFF

D: TRBD1
size: .
J: TRBJ1-2
V: TRBV2
DNA: TGTGCCAGCAGCGCGACAGGGGAAGTACACTATGGCTACACCTTC
CDR3: CASSATGEVHYGYTF